Below, 20 T cell receptor beta chains from the same sample are listed, as sequenced in a study of T-cell reconstitution after alpha-beta-depleted transplantation in children. The TCRbeta library was prepared with unique molecular identifiers. TCRdb ran MiXCR on the PCR reads and lists one entry per CDR3 protein. The table lists more than 150,000 distinct CDR3 sequences, just over 14% of them singletons. This specimen was PBMCs from the stem cell graft donor, taken from the stem cell graft. The source of these receptors is a human donor who donated a stem cell graft to a child with acute lymphoblastic leukemia.

This clonotype was seen at least ten times. The chain carries TRBV29-1 and TRBJ1-2, with D perhaps TRBD1 (5 bases). Trimming left V 6 bases short and J 6 bases short, with 11 bases between. The CDR3 covers 11 residues. CDR1 and CDR2 from the germline V gene are SQVTM and ANQGSEA. In nucleotides, the CDR3 is TGCAGCGTCGCAGGGACCGATGGCTACACCTTC. Translating gives CSVAGTDGYTF.

This clonotype occurred many times. The chain couples TRBV7-9 to TRBJ2-2, with 9 bases that match TRBD2. The CDR3 has 15 amino acids. Trimming took 3 bases from V and 6 from J; bases not matched to a gene: 5. Germline CDR1 is SEHNR and CDR2 is FQNEAQ (reference sequence). This chain's CDR3 is CASSLTSGVAGELFF. In nucleotides, the CDR3 is TGTGCCAGCAGCTTGACTAGCGGTGTGGCCGGGGAGCTGTTTTTT.

As to this clonotype: The germline gene is not matched at one end of the junction; a read error may be the cause. V usage is TRBV12-3 or TRBV12-4 and J usage is TRBJ2-2, with a tentative D call TRBD2 (6 bases). This CDR3 spans 15 amino acids. DNA of the CDR3: TGTGCCAGCAGCTCCGGGATTAGCGGTACCGGGGAGCTGATTTTT. This codes for CASSSGISGTGELIF.

J is TRBJ2-3 and V is TRBV5-6; TRBD1 aligns across 8 bases. Germline V gives CDR1 SGHDT, CDR2 YYEEEE. With 6 bases clipped from V and 2 bases from J, the junction kept 5 bases outside the gene matches. The CDR3 contains 14 residues. The CDR3 protein is CASITGGHTDTQYF. CDR3 DNA sequence: TGTGCCAGCATTACAGGGGGACACACAGATACGCAGTATTTT. Filled out from reference TRBV5-6 and TRBJ2-3, the complete variable domain reads DAGVTQSPTHLIKTRGQQVTLRCSPKSGHDTVSWYQQALGQGPQFIFQYYEEEERQRGNFPDRFSGHQFPNYSSELNVNALLLGDSALYLCASITGGHTDTQYFGPGTRLTVL.

This clonotype has ten or more counts. V usage is TRBV5-1 and J usage is TRBJ2-1, with TRBD1 identical over 8 bases. Trimming took 4 bases from V and 3 from J; bases not matched to a gene: 3. Germline V gene sequence: CDR1 SGHRS, CDR2 YFSETQ. CDR3 length equals 14 residues. The CDR3 region has the DNA TGCGCCAGCAGCGCTACAGGGGGCTACAATGAGCAGTTCTTC. Its translation: CASSATGGYNEQFF.

The table lists this clonotype with a few counts. The chain combines TRBV7-8 with TRBJ1-1, with D possibly being TRBD1 (5 bases). The CDR3 contains 15 residues. Germline loops: CDR1 SGHVS, CDR2 FQNEAQ. V was trimmed by 0 bases and J by 7 bases, leaving 15 bases between them. The CDR3 protein is CASSLATRQLNEAFF. The CDR3 bases are TGTGCCAGCAGCTTAGCCACAAGACAGCTGAATGAAGCTTTCTTT.

This clonotype was picked up many times. The J gene is TRBJ2-5, the V gene TRBV20-1, with 10 bases matching TRBD1. The CDR3 consists of 15 residues. The germline gives CDR1 DFQATT, CDR2 SNEGSKA (reference sequence). The ends lost 5 bases at V and 2 bases at J; junction bases unmatched: 8. The CDR3 DNA follows: TGCAGTGCTCTGGGACAGGGGAACCGACAAGAGACCCAGTACTTC. Translation: CSALGQGNRQETQYF.

This clonotype has ten or more counts. The rearrangement links TRBV7-9 to TRBJ1-4, with D possibly TRBD1 on 5 matching bases. Germline-derived CDR1 and CDR2 are SEHNR and FQNEAQ (reference sequence). Trimming stripped 3 bases from V and 5 bases from J, with 10 bases between. The CDR3 contains 14 residues. The CDR3 loop reads CASSFRDPNEKLFF. DNA of the CDR3: TGTGCCAGCAGCTTCCGGGACCCAAATGAAAAACTGTTTTTT.

This clonotype occurred many times. The chain uses TRBV4-1 and TRBJ2-1, with TRBD2 as a possible D gene (6 bases). The V gene's germline CDR1 is MGHRA and CDR2 YSYEKL. Trimming removed 4 bases from V and 9 bases from J, with 25 bases in between. CDR3 length: 17 amino acids. The CDR3 coding sequence is TGCGCCAGCAGCCGACTGGCCGGGACCCGGGGAGCGGGTGAGCAGTTCTTC. Its translation: CASSRLAGTRGAGEQFF.

This clonotype was seen at least ten times. This rearrangement joins TRBV5-1 to TRBJ2-7, with D possibly matching TRBD1 (5 bases). Germline V gene data show CDR1 as SGHRS and CDR2 as YFSETQ. The CDR3 consists of 14 residues. V was trimmed by 1 base and J by 3 bases, leaving 11 bases between them. CDR3 sequence reads: CASSLFRDSYEQYF. CDR3 sequence (DNA): TGCGCCAGCAGCTTGTTCCGAGACAGCTACGAGCAGTACTTC.

This clonotype was observed a handful of times. The chain carries TRBV29-1 and TRBJ1-1; a possible D gene is TRBD1 (5 bases). Germline lookup yields CDR1 SQVTM and CDR2 ANQGSEA. The CDR3 extends over 12 amino acids. V lost 5 bases and J lost 7, with 14 bases in between. The CDR3 region has the DNA TGCAGCGTTTCCCTTCTTCAGGGTGAAGCTTTCTTT. This translates into CSVSLLQGEAFF.

This clonotype was found many times. V is TRBV7-9 and J is TRBJ1-1; D is uncertain. CDR1 is SEHNR, CDR2 FQNEAQ, per germline (reference sequence). This CDR3 contains 12 residues. The ends were cut back, 5 bases at V and 2 bases at J, with 6 bases in the middle. In DNA form, the CDR3 reads TGTGCCAGCAGCGACCCCAACACTGAAGCTTTCTTT. This encodes CASSDPNTEAFF.

This clonotype was seen repeatedly, ten times or more. This chain joins TRBV7-9 and TRBJ2-7, with 8 bases matching TRBD1. Germline V CDR1 and CDR2: SEHNR, FQNEAQ (reference sequence). The CDR3 consists of 15 residues. Unmatched junction bases numbered 10, after V lost 6 bases and J lost 3 bases. In DNA, the CDR3 is TGTGCCAGCAGACCCGGACAGGGTAAAATCTACGAGCAGTACTTC. This encodes CASRPGQGKIYEQYF.

This clonotype was recorded at least ten times. J is TRBJ1-4 and V is TRBV6-5; D remains unclear. CDR3 length: 15 residues. The V gene lost 4 bases and the J gene lost 7 bases, with 16 bases spanning the gap. Germline V lookup: CDR1 MNHEY, CDR2 SVGAGI. CDR3 amino acids: CASSSNLGGSEKLFF. CDR3 DNA sequence: TGTGCCAGCAGTTCCAATCTGGGCGGTAGTGAAAAACTGTTTTTT.

Ten or more counts support this clonotype. The rearrangement joins TRBV4-1 to TRBJ1-5; D is ambiguous. The V end was cut by 7 bases, the J end by 10 bases, with 17 bases between. The length of the CDR3 is 13 residues. Germline V gene sequence: CDR1 MGHRA, CDR2 YSYEKL. The CDR3 DNA is TGCGCCAGCAACCCTAACGTCGGGCATCCCCAGCATTTT. This gives the protein CASNPNVGHPQHF.

This clonotype was counted many times. The genes are TRBV20-1 and TRBJ2-5; D gene unclear. The germline V gene has CDR1 DFQATT and CDR2 SNEGSKA (reference sequence). The V gene lost 2 bases and the J gene lost 0 bases, with 4 bases spanning the gap. The CDR3 covers 12 residues. The chain's CDR3 is CSARQDQETQYF. CDR3 sequence (DNA): TGCAGTGCTAGACAGGACCAAGAGACCCAGTACTTC.

This clonotype has ten or more counts. The CDR3 spells CATSSGQGEAFF. The DNA of the CDR3 is TGCGCCACCTCATCCGGACAGGGTGAAGCTTTCTTT. The V gene is TRBV5-1, the J gene TRBJ1-1; 8 bases match TRBD1. Trimming took 9 bases from V and 7 from J; bases not matched to a gene: 8. This CDR3 has 12 amino acids. Germline CDR1 and CDR2: SGHRS and YFSETQ.

The chain links TRBV5-5 to TRBJ1-3; D is unresolved. This CDR3 region has 15 residues. Trimming took off 0 bases at V and 0 bases at J, with 7 bases between the two ends. Germline V CDR1 and CDR2: SGHKS, YYEKEE (reference sequence). The CDR3 DNA is TGTGCCAGCAGCTTGGCACCGGGCTCTGGAAACACCATATATTTT. As protein: CASSLAPGSGNTIYF.

This clonotype was detected once. V is TRBV5-4 and J is TRBJ1-1; D is possibly TRBD1 (6 bases). Germline lookup yields CDR1 SGHNT and CDR2 YYREEE (reference sequence). The CDR3 covers 15 residues. Trimming removed 6 bases from V and 1 base from J, with 16 bases in between. This CDR3 reads CASIRSLTGNTEAFF. In DNA form, the CDR3 reads TGTGCCAGCATCCGATCCCTGACAGGGAACACTGAAGCTTTCTTT.

In its sample, this clonotype was seen many times. This chain joins TRBV5-1 and TRBJ2-7, with 8 bases aligning to TRBD1. The CDR3 length is 19 residues. V shed 1 base and J 1 base; nucleotides not matched to a gene: 16. Germline assignment: CDR1 SGHRS and CDR2 YFSETQ. The chain's CDR3 is CASSLTPGQAASLSYEQYF. CDR3 in DNA: TGCGCCAGCAGCTTGACCCCGGGACAGGCGGCCTCCCTATCCTACGAGCAGTACTTC.